The 9 T cell receptor beta chains below all came from one sample that was sequenced in a study of shared clonotypes between healthy human individuals. Naive CD8 populations comprised CD45RO-negative cells positively selected for CCR7, excluding terminally differentiated effector memory CD45RA+ cells. The data were produced by immunoSEQ multiplex PCR, yet TCRdb's version contains in-frame clones alone and is incomplete. The sample includes around 2,100,000 clones, about 95% of them seen just once. The specimen sequenced was naive CD8+ T cells sorted from blood. Source of these receptors: a man in his late teens or twenties in good health.

This chain uses TRBV2 with TRBJ2-3, with D unclear. There are 12 residues in the CDR3. The germline CDR1 and CDR2 sequences are SNHLY and FYNNEI. V dropped 3 bases and J dropped 6 bases, with 7 bases sitting between them. The CDR3 DNA is TGTGCCAGCAGTGATATGTGGGATACGCAGTATTTT. Protein sequence: CASSDMWDTQYF.

This chain connects TRBV2 to TRBJ2-7, with D possibly matching TRBD2 (5 bases). The CDR3 has 14 residues. Trimming took off 3 bases at V and 2 bases at J, with 11 bases between the two ends. The germline gives CDR1 SNHLY, CDR2 FYNNEI. The CDR3 protein is CASSDLSGAYEQYF. The CDR3 DNA reads as TGTGCCAGCAGTGATCTAAGCGGAGCCTACGAGCAGTACTTC.

The V call is TRBV9, the J call TRBJ1-2, with 9 bases aligning to TRBD1. This CDR3 has 15 residues. The trim removed 4 bases at V and 8 bases at J, leaving 12 bases unmatched. Germline CDR1 is SGDLS and CDR2 is YYNGEE. CDR3 sequence reads: CASSPETGGFGGYTF. In DNA, the CDR3 is TGTGCCAGCAGCCCCGAAACAGGGGGCTTCGGCGGCTACACCTTC.

The rearrangement links TRBV28 to TRBJ1-5; 8 bases align to TRBD1. J was trimmed by 7 bases and V by 8 bases; bases with no gene match: 10. Germline lookup yields CDR1 MDHEN and CDR2 SYDVKM. The CDR3 has 14 residues. The DNA of the CDR3 is TGTGCCAGCGTTTCGCAGGGGGCAGGGCAGCCCCAGCATTTT. This sequence encodes CASVSQGAGQPQHF.

This clone was detected only once. Other DNA sequences in this specimen translate into the identical CDR3. The chain is built from TRBV4-1 and TRBJ1-1; D is possibly TRBD1 (6 bases). The CDR3 has 15 residues. The germline CDR1 and CDR2 sequences are MGHRA and YSYEKL. Trimming removed 0 bases from V and 4 bases from J, with 12 bases in between. The CDR3 region has the DNA TGCGCCAGCAGCCAAGAGCAGGGCAGGGGCACTGAAGCTTTCTTT. Protein sequence: CASSQEQGRGTEAFF.

The chain carries TRBV4-3 and TRBJ2-1, with a possible D match to TRBD2 (6 bases). Germline-derived CDR1 and CDR2 are LGHNA and YSLEER. Trimming removed 3 bases from V and 5 bases from J, with 23 bases in between. This CDR3 is built from 18 residues. The CDR3 reads CASSQGGGRRAANNEQFF. The CDR3 DNA reads TGCGCCAGCAGCCAGGGAGGTGGGCGCCGGGCCGCTAACAATGAGCAGTTCTTC.

As regards this clone: The sample carries other DNA sequences with the same CDR3. J is TRBJ2-3 and V is TRBV2; TRBD2 matches at 15 bases. V lost 6 bases, J lost 2 bases, and 3 bases stayed unmatched. This CDR3 comprises 16 residues. CDR1 and CDR2 (germline): SNHLY, FYNNEI. CDR3 sequence (DNA): TGTGCCAGCAGCGGGACTAGCGGGAGGTTCACAGATACGCAGTATTTT. It yields the protein CASSGTSGRFTDTQYF.

A remark on this clone: Other nucleotide sequences from this sample produce the same CDR3. The rearrangement uses TRBV20-1 and TRBJ2-1, with D unclear. V shed 6 bases and J shed 3 bases, with 6 bases lying between them. The CDR3 covers 11 residues. The germline gives CDR1 DFQATT, CDR2 SNEGSKA (reference sequence). As DNA, the CDR3 is TGCAGTGCCTCGGACTACAATGAGCAGTTCTTC. Protein product: CSASDYNEQFF.

The V gene is TRBV5-1, the J gene TRBJ2-2, with 8 bases lining up with TRBD2. CDR1 is SGHRS, CDR2 YFSETQ, per germline. The CDR3 spans 16 residues. V gave up 5 bases and J gave up 4 bases; unmatched junction bases: 10. CDR3 residues: CASSSSGPRGTGELFF. The CDR3 DNA is TGCGCCAGCAGTTCTAGCGGGCCAAGGGGCACCGGGGAGCTGTTTTTT.